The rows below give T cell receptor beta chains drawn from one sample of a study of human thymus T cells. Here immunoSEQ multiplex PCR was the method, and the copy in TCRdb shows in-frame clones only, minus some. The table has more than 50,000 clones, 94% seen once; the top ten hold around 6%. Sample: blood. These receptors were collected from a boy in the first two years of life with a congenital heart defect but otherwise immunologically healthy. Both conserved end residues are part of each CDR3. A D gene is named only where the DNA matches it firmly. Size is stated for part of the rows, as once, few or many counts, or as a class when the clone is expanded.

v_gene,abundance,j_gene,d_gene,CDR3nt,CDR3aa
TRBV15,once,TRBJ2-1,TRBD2,TGTGCCACCAGCGGGGTAGCGGGGAATTACAATGAGCAGTTCTTC,CATSGVAGNYNEQFF
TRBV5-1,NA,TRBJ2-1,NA,TGCGCCAGCAGTCTGGGGGACTCCTACAATGAGCAGTTCTTC,CASSLGDSYNEQFF
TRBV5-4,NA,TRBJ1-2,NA,TGTGCCAGCAGCTTGGCCCTAGACAGGCCTAACTATGGCTACACCTTC,CASSLALDRPNYGYTF
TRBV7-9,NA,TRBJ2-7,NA,TGTGCCAGCAGCGATGTTAGATCCTCGTTTTGGGAGCAGTACTTC,CASSDVRSSFWEQYF
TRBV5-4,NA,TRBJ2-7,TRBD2,TGTGCCAGCAGCATAGGGACTAGCGGGGGTCTCGAGCAGTACTTC,CASSIGTSGGLEQYF
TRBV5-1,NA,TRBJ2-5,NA,TGCGCCAGCAGCTTGGCACCGACATTCTTAGGGGAGACCCAGTACTTC,CASSLAPTFLGETQYF
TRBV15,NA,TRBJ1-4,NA,TGTGCCACCAGCAGACAGGGTATCTTTGAAAAACTGTTTTTT,CATSRQGIFEKLFF
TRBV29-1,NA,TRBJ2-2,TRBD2,TGCAGCGTTGGGACTAGTTTTGACACCGGGGAGCTGTTTTTT,CSVGTSFDTGELFF
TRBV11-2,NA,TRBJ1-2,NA,TGTGCCAGCAGCTTAGGACAGTATGGCTACACCTTC,CASSLGQYGYTF
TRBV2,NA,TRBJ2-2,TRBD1,TGTGCCAGCAGGACAGGGGATTCGATCGCCGGGGAGCTGTTTTTT,CASRTGDSIAGELFF
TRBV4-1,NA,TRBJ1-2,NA,TGCGCCAGCAGCCAAGATTGGGGCGGTAACTATGGCTACACCTTC,CASSQDWGGNYGYTF
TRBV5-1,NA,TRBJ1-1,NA,TGCGCCAGCAGCCCGTGGGTCCCTGGTCTCAAGGGATCTGAAGCTTTCTTT,CASSPWVPGLKGSEAFF
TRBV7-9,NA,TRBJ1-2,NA,TGTGCCAGCAGCTTAGATAAGGGGAACTATGGCTACACCTTC,CASSLDKGNYGYTF
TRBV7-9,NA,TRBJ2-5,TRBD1,TGTGCCAGCAGTCGACGGGACAGGGGTACTAAGTCCCAAGAGACCCAGTACTTC,CASSRRDRGTKSQETQYF
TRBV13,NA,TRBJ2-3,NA,TGTGCCAGCAGCTCACGGGAGACAGGGCGCAACACAGATACGCAGTATTTT,CASSSRETGRNTDTQYF
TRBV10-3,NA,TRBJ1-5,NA,TGTGCCATCAGTGAGAGCAGAGCGATCGGGACACCCTATAGCAATCAGCCCCAGCATTTT,CAISESRAIGTPYSNQPQHF
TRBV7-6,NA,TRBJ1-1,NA,TGTGCCAGCAGCTTAGACCAGAACACTGAAGCTTTCTTT,CASSLDQNTEAFF
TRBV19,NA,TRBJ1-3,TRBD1,TGTGCCAGTGAACAGGGGCCTGGAAACACCATATATTTT,CASEQGPGNTIYF
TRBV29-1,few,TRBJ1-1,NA,TGCAGCGTTGAGGCAGATGAAGCTTTCTTT,CSVEADEAFF
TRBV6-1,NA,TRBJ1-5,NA,TGTGCCAGCAGTGATAGGGATCAGCCCCAGCATTTT,CASSDRDQPQHF
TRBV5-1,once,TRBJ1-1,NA,TGCGCCAGCAGCTTGGGAAGGGGCGCTGAAGCTTTCTTT,CASSLGRGAEAFF
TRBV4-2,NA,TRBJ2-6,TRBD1,TGTGCCAGCAGCCAAGTACAGGGGTCTGGGGCCAACGTCCTGACTTTC,CASSQVQGSGANVLTF
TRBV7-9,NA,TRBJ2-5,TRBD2,TGTGCCAGCACCCTACTACTAGCGGGAGTGTCAGGGGAGACCCAGTACTTC,CASTLLLAGVSGETQYF
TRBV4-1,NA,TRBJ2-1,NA,TGCGCCAGCAGCCCAAAGGGTGGCAGGGGATCCTACAATGAGCAGTTCTTC,CASSPKGGRGSYNEQFF
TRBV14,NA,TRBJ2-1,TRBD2,TGTGCCAGCAGACCGGCTAGCGGGGGTACCTACAATGAGCAGTTCTTC,CASRPASGGTYNEQFF
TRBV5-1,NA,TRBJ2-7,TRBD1,TGCGCCAGCAGCTTGGAGGGGGCCAGCTCCTACGAGCAGTACTTC,CASSLEGASSYEQYF
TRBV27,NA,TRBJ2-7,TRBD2,TGTGCCAGCAGTCCCCTTAGCGGGAGCTACGAGCAGTACTTC,CASSPLSGSYEQYF
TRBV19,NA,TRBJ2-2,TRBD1,TGTGCCAGTAGTATTAGAATAGGACAGGGGGCCGGGGAGCTGTTTTTT,CASSIRIGQGAGELFF
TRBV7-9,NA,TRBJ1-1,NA,TGTGCCAGCAGCTTAGCGGGGGGCTTGAACACTGAAGCTTTCTTT,CASSLAGGLNTEAFF
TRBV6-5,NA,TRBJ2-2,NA,TGTGCCAGCAGCCGGACAGTCGAAAAGACCGGGGAGCTGTTTTTT,CASSRTVEKTGELFF
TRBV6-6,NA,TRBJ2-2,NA,TGTGCCAGCAGTACTGGACAGTTAGCGAACACCGGGGAGCTGTTTTTT,CASSTGQLANTGELFF
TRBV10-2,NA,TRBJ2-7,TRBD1,TGCGCCAGCAGGCCCGGGACAGGGGGCTCCTACGAGCAGTACTTC,CASRPGTGGSYEQYF
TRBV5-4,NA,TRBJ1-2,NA,TGTGCCAGCAGCCAGGGACGGCCTAACTATGGCTACACCTTC,CASSQGRPNYGYTF
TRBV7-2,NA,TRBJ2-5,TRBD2,TGTGCCAGCAGCTTAGGGACTAGCGGGGGGTATGAGACCCAGTACTTC,CASSLGTSGGYETQYF
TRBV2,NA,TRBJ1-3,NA,TGTGCCAGCAGGCAGGAAGCCTCTGGAAACACCATATATTTT,CASRQEASGNTIYF
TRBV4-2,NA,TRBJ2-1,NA,TGTGCCAGCAGCCCCCTCCCGGGGATCTACAATGAGCAGTTCTTC,CASSPLPGIYNEQFF
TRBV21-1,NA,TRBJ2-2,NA,TGTGCCAGCAGCAAAGACAGGGCCACCGGGGAGCTGTTTTTT,CASSKDRATGELFF
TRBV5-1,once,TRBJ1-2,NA,TGCGCCAGCAGATTAAGGGACACGGTAAACTATGGCTACACCTTC,CASRLRDTVNYGYTF
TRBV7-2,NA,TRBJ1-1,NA,TGTGCCAGCAGCTCACGGGGGGTCATGAACACTGAAGCTTTCTTT,CASSSRGVMNTEAFF
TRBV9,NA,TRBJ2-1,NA,TGTGCCAGCAGCGGCACAGGGAGCTCCTACAATGAGCAGTTCTTC,CASSGTGSSYNEQFF
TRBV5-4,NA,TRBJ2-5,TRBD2,TGTGCCAGCAGCTCTAGCGGGAGGCGAGAGACCCAGTACTTC,CASSSSGRRETQYF
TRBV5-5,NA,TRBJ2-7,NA,TGTGCCAGCAGTCCGGGAGGGACAGCGACCTACGAGCAGTACTTC,CASSPGGTATYEQYF
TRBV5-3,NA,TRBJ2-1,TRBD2,TGTGCCAGAAGCCCACCGTCTCGACTAGCGGGAGGCAATGAGCAGTTCTTC,CARSPPSRLAGGNEQFF
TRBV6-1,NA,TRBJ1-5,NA,TGTGCCAGTCTGGACAATCGGAGGATCAATCAGCCCCAGCATTTT,CASLDNRRINQPQHF
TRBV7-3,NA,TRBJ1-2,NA,TGTGCCAGCAGCCCGGGACCGGTCTATGGCTACACCTTC,CASSPGPVYGYTF
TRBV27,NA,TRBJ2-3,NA,TGTGCCAGCAGTTTAAGGGCAAGAGGCACAGATACGCAGTATTTT,CASSLRARGTDTQYF
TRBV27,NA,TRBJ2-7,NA,TGTGCCAGCAGTTTAGGCCTCAAGTACGAGCAGTACTTC,CASSLGLKYEQYF
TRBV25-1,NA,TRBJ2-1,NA,TGTGCCAGCAGTGAATTGGGGGGATTGTGGTACAATGAGCAGTTCTTC,CASSELGGLWYNEQFF
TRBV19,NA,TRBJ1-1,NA,TGTGCCAGTAGTATATACGCTGAAGCTTTCTTT,CASSIYAEAFF
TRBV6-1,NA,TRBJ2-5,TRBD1,TGTGCCAGCAGTGAAAGGGACAGGGAGACCCAGTACTTC,CASSERDRETQYF
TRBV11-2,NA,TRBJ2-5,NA,TGTGCCAGCAGCTTTCAAGAGACCCAGTACTTC,CASSFQETQYF
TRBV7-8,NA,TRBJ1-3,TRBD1,TGTGCCAGCAGCGACAGGGAAGGTATTTTGCTGGGAAACACCATATATTTT,CASSDREGILLGNTIYF
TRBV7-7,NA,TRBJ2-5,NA,TGTGCCAGCAGCTCTGACAGGCAGCAGACCCAGTACTTC,CASSSDRQQTQYF
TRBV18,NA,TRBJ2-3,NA,TGTGCCAGCTCACCACGGCCAGATACGCAGTATTTT,CASSPRPDTQYF
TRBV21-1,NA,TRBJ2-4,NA,TGTGCCAGCAGCAAACCGGCTAGCGGGGAATTCCAAGCCAAAAACATTCAGTACTTC,CASSKPASGEFQAKNIQYF
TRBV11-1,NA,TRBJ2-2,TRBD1,TGTGCCAGCAGCTTCTATCTTCGGGACAGGGGGCGCCCCGGGGAGCTGTTTTTT,CASSFYLRDRGRPGELFF
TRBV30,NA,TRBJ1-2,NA,TGTGCCTGGAGTTTCCCCGTTCTGGTTGAAGGCTACACCTTC,CAWSFPVLVEGYTF